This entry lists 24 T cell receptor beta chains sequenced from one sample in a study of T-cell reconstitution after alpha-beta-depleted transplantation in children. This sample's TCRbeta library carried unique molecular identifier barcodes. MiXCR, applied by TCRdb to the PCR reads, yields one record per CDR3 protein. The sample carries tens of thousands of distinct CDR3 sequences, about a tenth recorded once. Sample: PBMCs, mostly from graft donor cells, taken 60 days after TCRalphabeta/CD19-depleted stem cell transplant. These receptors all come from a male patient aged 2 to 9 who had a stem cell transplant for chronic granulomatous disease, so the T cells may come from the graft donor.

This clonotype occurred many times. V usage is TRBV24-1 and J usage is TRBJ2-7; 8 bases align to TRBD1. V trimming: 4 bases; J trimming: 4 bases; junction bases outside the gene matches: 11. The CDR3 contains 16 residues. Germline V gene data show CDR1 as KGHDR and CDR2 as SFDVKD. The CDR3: CATSDHPGQGSYEQYF. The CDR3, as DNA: TGTGCCACCAGTGACCACCCCGGACAGGGTTCGTACGAGCAGTACTTC.

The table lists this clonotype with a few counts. The CDR3 region has the DNA TGTGCCAGTAGAACGGGTGGGCAGCCAGAGAATCAGCCCCAGCATTTT. This encodes CASRTGGQPENQPQHF. This sequence joins TRBV19 and TRBJ1-5; D call uncertain. The CDR3 runs to 16 residues. CDR1 LNHDA and CDR2 SQIVND come from the germline V gene (reference sequence). Deletions cut 6 bases from V and 4 bases from J, with 19 bases between.

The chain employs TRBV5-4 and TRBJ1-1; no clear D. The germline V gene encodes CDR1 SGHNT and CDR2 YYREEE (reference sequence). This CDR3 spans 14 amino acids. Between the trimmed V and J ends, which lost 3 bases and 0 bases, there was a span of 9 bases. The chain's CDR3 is CASSYSALNTEAFF. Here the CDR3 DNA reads TGTGCCAGCAGCTACTCAGCCCTGAACACTGAAGCTTTCTTT.

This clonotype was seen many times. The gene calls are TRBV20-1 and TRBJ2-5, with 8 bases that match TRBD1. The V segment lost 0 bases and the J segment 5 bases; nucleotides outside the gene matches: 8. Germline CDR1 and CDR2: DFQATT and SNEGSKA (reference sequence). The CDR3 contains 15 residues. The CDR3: CSAREGQGGMETQYF. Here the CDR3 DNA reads TGCAGTGCTAGAGAAGGACAGGGTGGGATGGAGACCCAGTACTTC.

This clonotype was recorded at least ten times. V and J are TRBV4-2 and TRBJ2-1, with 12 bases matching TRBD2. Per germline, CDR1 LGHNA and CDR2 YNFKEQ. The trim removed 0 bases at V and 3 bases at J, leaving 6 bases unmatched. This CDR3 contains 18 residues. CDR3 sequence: CASSQDRLAGGVYNEQFF. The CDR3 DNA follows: TGTGCCAGCAGCCAAGATAGGCTAGCGGGAGGGGTCTACAATGAGCAGTTCTTC.

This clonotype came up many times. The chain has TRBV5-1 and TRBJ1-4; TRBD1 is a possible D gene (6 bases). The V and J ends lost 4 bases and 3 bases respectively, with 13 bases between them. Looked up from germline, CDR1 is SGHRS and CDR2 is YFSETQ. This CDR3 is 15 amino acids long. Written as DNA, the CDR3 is TGCGCCAGCAGCCTAACAGGGTTGGCTAATGAAAAACTGTTTTTT. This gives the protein CASSLTGLANEKLFF.

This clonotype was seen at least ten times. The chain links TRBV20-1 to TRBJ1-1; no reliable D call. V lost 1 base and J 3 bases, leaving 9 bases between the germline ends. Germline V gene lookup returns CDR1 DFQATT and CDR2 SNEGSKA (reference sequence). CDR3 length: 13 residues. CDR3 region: CSARGRRDTEAFF. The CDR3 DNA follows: TGCAGTGCTAGAGGGAGGAGGGACACTGAAGCTTTCTTT.

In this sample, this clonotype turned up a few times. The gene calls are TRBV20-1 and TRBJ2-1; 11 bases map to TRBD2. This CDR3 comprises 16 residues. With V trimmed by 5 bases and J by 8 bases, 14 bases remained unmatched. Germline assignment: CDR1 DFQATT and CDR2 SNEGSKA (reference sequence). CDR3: CSAPRHSSGRFHEQFF. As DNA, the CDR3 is TGCAGTGCTCCTCGCCATTCTAGCGGGAGGTTCCATGAGCAGTTCTTC.

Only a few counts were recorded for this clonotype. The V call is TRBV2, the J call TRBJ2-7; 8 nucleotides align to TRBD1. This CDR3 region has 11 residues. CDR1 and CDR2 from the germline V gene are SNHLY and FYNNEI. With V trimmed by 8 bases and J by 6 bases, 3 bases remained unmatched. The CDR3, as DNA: TGTGCCAGCCGGACAGGGAGCGAGCAGTACTTC. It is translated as CASRTGSEQYF.

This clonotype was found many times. In DNA form, the CDR3 reads TGCGCCACCAAGCAGAGGGATAACACTGAAGCTTTCTTT. This translates into CATKQRDNTEAFF. The chain couples TRBV5-1 to TRBJ1-1; D gene unclear. The CDR3 covers 13 residues. The V gene's germline CDR1 is SGHRS and CDR2 YFSETQ. The V end was cut by 9 bases, the J end by 2 bases, with 14 bases between.

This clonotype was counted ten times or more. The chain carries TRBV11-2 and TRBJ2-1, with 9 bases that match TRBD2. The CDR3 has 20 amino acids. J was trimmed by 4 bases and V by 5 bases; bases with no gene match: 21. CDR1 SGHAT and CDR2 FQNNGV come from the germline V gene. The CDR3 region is CASSPRLVAGGSILYNEQFF. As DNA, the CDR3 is TGTGCCAGCAGCCCGAGACTAGTGGCGGGAGGGTCGATCTTATACAATGAGCAGTTCTTC.

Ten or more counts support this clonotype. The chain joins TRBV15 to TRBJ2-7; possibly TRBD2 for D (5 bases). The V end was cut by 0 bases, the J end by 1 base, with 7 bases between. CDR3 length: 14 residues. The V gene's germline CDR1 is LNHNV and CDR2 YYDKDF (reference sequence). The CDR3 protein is CATSRDRGSYEQYF. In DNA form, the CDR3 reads TGTGCCACCAGCAGAGATAGAGGGTCCTACGAGCAGTACTTC. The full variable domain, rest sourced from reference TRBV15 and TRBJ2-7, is DAMVIQNPRYQVTQFGKPVTLSCSQTLNHNVMYWYQQKSSQAPKLLFHYYDKDFNNEADTPDNFQSRRPNTSFCFLDIRSPGLGDTAMYLCATSRDRGSYEQYFGPGTRLTVT.

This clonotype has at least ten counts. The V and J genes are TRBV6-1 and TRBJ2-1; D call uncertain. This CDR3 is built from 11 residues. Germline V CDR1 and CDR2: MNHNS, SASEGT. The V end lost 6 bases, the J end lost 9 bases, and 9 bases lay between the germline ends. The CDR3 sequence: CASRPKAEQFF. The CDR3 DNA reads TGTGCCAGCAGACCAAAGGCTGAGCAGTTCTTC.

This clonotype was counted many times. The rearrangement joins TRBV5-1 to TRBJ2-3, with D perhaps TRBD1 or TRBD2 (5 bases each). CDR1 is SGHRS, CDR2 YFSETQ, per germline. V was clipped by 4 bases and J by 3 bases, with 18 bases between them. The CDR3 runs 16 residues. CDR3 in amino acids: CASSQEGRRGTDTQYF. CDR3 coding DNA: TGCGCCAGCAGCCAAGAGGGCCGAAGGGGAACAGATACGCAGTATTTT.

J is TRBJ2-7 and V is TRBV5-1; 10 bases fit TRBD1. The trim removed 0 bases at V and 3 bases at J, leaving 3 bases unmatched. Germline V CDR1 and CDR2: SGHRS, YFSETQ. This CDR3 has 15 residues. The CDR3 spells CASSLAGTGVYEQYF. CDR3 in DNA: TGCGCCAGCAGCTTGGCCGGGACAGGGGTCTACGAGCAGTACTTC.

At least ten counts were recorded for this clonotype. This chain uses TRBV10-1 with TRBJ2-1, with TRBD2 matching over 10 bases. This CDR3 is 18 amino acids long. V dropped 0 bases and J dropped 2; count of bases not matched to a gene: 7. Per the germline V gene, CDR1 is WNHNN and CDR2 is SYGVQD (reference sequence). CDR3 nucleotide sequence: TGCGCCAGCAGTGAGTCGAAAATAGCGGGAGGCCCCTACAATGAGCAGTTCTTC. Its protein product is CASSESKIAGGPYNEQFF.

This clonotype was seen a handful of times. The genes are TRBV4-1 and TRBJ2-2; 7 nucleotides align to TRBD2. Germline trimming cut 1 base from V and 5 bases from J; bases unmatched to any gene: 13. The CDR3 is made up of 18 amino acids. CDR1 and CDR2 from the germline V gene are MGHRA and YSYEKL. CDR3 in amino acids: CASSQVSIRSGGTGELFF. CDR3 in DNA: TGCGCCAGCAGCCAAGTCAGTATACGATCGGGAGGAACCGGGGAGCTGTTTTTT.

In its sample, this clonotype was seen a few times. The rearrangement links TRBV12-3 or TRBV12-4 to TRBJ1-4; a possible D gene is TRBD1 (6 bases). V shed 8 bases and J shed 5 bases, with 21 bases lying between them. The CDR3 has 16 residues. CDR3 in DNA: TGTGCCAGCGGATTACAGAGCACAGGGCTCAATGAAAAACTGTTTTTT. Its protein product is CASGLQSTGLNEKLFF.

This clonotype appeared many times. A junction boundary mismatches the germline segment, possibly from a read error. The CDR3 DNA is TGCAGTGCTAGAGTAGGGGACAGAGGGCTGAACTTC. Translated: CSARVGDRGLNF. This chain joins TRBV20-1 and TRBJ2-5, with 7 bases identical to TRBD1. Per germline, CDR1 DFQATT and CDR2 SNEGSKA (reference sequence). The CDR3 sequence is 12 residues long.

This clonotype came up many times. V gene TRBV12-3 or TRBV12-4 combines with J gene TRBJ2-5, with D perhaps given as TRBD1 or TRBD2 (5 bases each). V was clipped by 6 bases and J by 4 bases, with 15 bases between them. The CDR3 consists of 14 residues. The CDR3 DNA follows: TGTGCCAGCAGCCCCCGGGGCCAGGGAGAGACCCAGTACTTC. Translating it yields CASSPRGQGETQYF.

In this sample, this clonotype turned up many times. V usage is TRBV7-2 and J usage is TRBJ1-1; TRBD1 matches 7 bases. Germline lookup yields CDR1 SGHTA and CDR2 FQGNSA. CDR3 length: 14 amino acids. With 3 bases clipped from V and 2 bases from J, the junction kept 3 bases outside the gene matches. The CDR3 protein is CASSLRDSNTEAFF. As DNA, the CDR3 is TGTGCCAGCAGCTTGCGGGACAGCAACACTGAAGCTTTCTTT.

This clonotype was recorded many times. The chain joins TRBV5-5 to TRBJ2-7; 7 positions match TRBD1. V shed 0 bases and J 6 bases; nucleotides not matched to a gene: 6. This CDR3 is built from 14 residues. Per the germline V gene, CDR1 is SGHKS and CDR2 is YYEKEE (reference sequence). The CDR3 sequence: CASSLGDREGEQYF. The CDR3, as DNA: TGTGCCAGCAGCTTGGGGGACAGAGAGGGCGAGCAGTACTTC.

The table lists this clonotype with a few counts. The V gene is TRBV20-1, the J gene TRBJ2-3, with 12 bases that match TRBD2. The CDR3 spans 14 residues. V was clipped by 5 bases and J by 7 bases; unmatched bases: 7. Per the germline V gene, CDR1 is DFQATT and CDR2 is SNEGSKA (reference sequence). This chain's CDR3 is CSALTSGRGNTQYF. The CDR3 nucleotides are TGCAGTGCTCTGACTAGCGGGAGAGGCAATACGCAGTATTTT.

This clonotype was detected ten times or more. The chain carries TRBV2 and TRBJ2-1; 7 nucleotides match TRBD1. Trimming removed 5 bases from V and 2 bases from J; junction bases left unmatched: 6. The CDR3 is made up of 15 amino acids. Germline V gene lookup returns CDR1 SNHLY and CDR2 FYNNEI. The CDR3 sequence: CASSRTGAPYNEQFF. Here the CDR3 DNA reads TGTGCCAGCAGTCGGACAGGCGCACCCTACAATGAGCAGTTCTTC.